The entry that follows covers one T cell receptor beta chain sequence. Its specificity is unknown. It was by 5' RACE with UMI labels that the TRB cDNA libraries were prepared. TCRdb re-analyzed the 5' RACE reads; it lists each CDR3 protein once, without DNA. In total, the table holds 130,000 to 150,000 distinct CDR3 sequences. By phenotype, naive CD8+ T cells were CD45RO-CCR7+CD27+CD95-. The data are from a study of CXCR3-negative and CXCR3-positive naive CD8 T cells. Study conclusions and caveats: For CXCR3-positive naive cells, TRB CDR3s were more hydrophobic than those of CXCR3-negative naive cells. Naive subsets displayed similar surface CD5, and TCR strength was inferred from TRB CDR3 properties.

CDR3 length: 12 residues. From germline, CDR1 is DFQATT and CDR2 SNEGSKA (reference sequence). The sample comprised naive CXCR3+ CD8+ T cells from blood. The sample's subset: CD45RO-CCR7+CD27+CD95- naive CD8+ T cells expressing CXCR3 (TNR3+). The TCR originated in a human donor in good health. Some clones in this sample may be carry-over from other donors' samples. V usage is TRBV20-1 and J usage is TRBJ2-5; TCRdb selects TRBD1, and the lack of DNA leaves this call unchecked. CDR3 in amino acids: CSAGGQGETQYF.